A single sample gave rise to the 16 T cell receptor beta chains below, sequenced in a study of CD4 T cells in relation to SARS-CoV-2 and coronaviruses. Sequencing was performed with immunoSEQ multiplex PCR; in TCRdb, only in-frame clones are kept and a portion is missing. The data contain 20,000 to 25,000 clones, roughly 69% of them singletons. Before the COVID-19 pandemic, during about 2010-2018, CD4+ T cells were taken from unexposed donors. After approximately ten days of culture, CD4+ T cells were isolated. Their antigen targets remain unknown. The material sequenced was CD4+ T cells from PBMCs, cultured in vitro. These receptors were obtained from a human donor in good health.

The rearrangement links TRBV5-4 to TRBJ2-5; D unclear. V was shortened by 0 bases and J by 4 bases, with 7 bases between the two germline ends. Germline CDR1 is SGHNT and CDR2 is YYREEE (reference sequence). CDR3 length: 13 residues. CDR3 in amino acids: CASSLVGGETQYF. CDR3 DNA sequence: TGTGCCAGCAGCTTGGTAGGCGGAGAGACCCAGTACTTC.

The chain is built from TRBV19 and TRBJ2-4; TRBD2 matches 12 bases. The J segment lost 9 bases and the V segment lost 4 bases, leaving 4 bases of the junction unmatched. Germline CDR1 and CDR2: LNHDA and SQIVND (reference sequence). The CDR3 totals 14 residues. CDR3 nucleotides: TGTGCCAGTAGTACGACTAGCGGGGGCGTCATTCAGTACTTC. Amino acid sequence: CASSTTSGGVIQYF.

This clone came up a few times. V is TRBV7-6 and J is TRBJ2-2; D ambiguous. The V gene lost 5 bases and the J gene lost 4 bases, with 5 bases spanning the gap. CDR3 length: 12 residues. Germline V gene lookup returns CDR1 SGHVS and CDR2 FNYEAQ. This chain's CDR3 is CASSTATGELFF. The CDR3 nucleotides read TGTGCCAGCAGCACGGCCACCGGGGAGCTGTTTTTT.

This chain links TRBV2 with TRBJ2-7; D may be TRBD1 or TRBD2 (5 bases each). V lost 8 bases, J lost 2 bases, and 13 bases lay in between. The CDR3 contains 13 residues. CDR1 is SNHLY and CDR2 is FYNNEI in the germline V gene. The CDR3 nucleotides are TGTGCCAGCGGGGGACGGGGAGCCTACGAGCAGTACTTC. Residues: CASGGRGAYEQYF.

V gene TRBV5-1 combines with J gene TRBJ1-4; 9 nucleotides line up with TRBD1. This CDR3 has 17 amino acids. The trim removed 4 bases at V and 0 bases at J, leaving 7 bases unmatched. Germline loops: CDR1 SGHRS, CDR2 YFSETQ. The CDR3 loop is CASSRTGEMATNEKLFF. The CDR3 region has the DNA TGCGCCAGCAGCCGGACAGGGGAAATGGCAACTAATGAAAAACTGTTTTTT.

V gene TRBV24-1 combines with J gene TRBJ2-1; D possibly corresponds to TRBD2 (5 bases). In germline, CDR1 is KGHDR, CDR2 SFDVKD. V lost 9 bases and J lost 2, with 16 bases in between. The CDR3 covers 15 residues. CDR3 sequence reads: CATGAGNGAYNEQFF. The CDR3, as DNA: TGTGCCACCGGCGCCGGGAATGGAGCCTACAATGAGCAGTTCTTC.

The rearrangement uses TRBV5-1 and TRBJ2-7; D possibly corresponds to TRBD2 (5 bases). The CDR3 is made up of 14 amino acids. V lost 6 bases to trimming and J lost 0 bases, with 13 bases between them. Germline V gives CDR1 SGHRS, CDR2 YFSETQ. CDR3 region: CASTQGLDSYEQYF. CDR3 nucleotide sequence: TGCGCCAGCACCCAAGGACTGGACTCCTACGAGCAGTACTTC.

This clone was detected once. The chain recombines TRBV7-9 with TRBJ2-5, with D unresolved. Trimming took 5 bases from V and 5 from J, leaving 12 bases between them. The CDR3 sequence is 13 residues long. The germline CDR1 and CDR2 sequences are SEHNR and FQNEAQ (reference sequence). The CDR3 region has the DNA TGTGCCAGCAGCCGCGGAGCTCGGGAGACCCAGTACTTC. Translating gives CASSRGARETQYF.

CDR3 in DNA: TGTGCCAGCAGTGACAAACGCTCTGGAAACACCATATATTTT. Translation: CASSDKRSGNTIYF. The chain couples TRBV6-1 to TRBJ1-3, with unresolved D. Trimming took 3 bases from V and 0 from J, leaving 6 bases between them. The CDR3 is 14 residues long. CDR1 is MNHNS and CDR2 is SASEGT in the germline V gene.

The chain uses TRBV28 and TRBJ2-3; 12 nucleotides agree with TRBD2. Germline V CDR1 and CDR2: MDHEN, SYDVKM. This CDR3 contains 15 residues. V was clipped by 5 bases and J by 3 bases; unmatched bases: 3. As DNA, the CDR3 is TGTGCCAGCAGTGGAACTAGCGGGAGGACAGATACGCAGTATTTT. Protein product: CASSGTSGRTDTQYF.

This clone was seen only a few times. V is TRBV11-2 and J is TRBJ2-1; maybe TRBD1 (5 bases). The length of the CDR3 is 12 residues. V dropped 5 bases and J dropped 9 bases, with 11 bases sitting between them. The germline V gene encodes CDR1 SGHAT and CDR2 FQNNGV. CDR3 residues: CASSLLQGEQFF. In DNA form, the CDR3 reads TGTGCCAGCAGCCTCCTCCAGGGTGAGCAGTTCTTC. Based on the CDR3 plus reference TRBV11-2 and TRBJ2-1, the full variable domain is EAGVAQSPRYKIIEKRQSVAFWCNPISGHATLYWYQQILGQGPKLLIQFQNNGVVDDSQLPKDRFSAERLKGVDSTLKIQPAKLEDSAVYLCASSLLQGEQFFGPGTRLTVL.

The CDR3 region is CASSPRGQAGELFF. The CDR3 bases are TGTGCCAGCAGTCCGAGAGGACAAGCCGGGGAGCTGTTTTTT. The chain is built from TRBV27 and TRBJ2-2; TRBD1 is a possible D gene (5 bases). V was pared by 5 bases and J by 6 bases, with 13 bases between. The germline V gene encodes CDR1 MNHEY and CDR2 SMNVEV (reference sequence). This CDR3 is built from 14 residues.

J is TRBJ1-1 and V is TRBV9; the D gene is possibly TRBD1 (5 bases). The length of the CDR3 is 15 residues. Trimming cost V 4 bases and J 1 base, with 14 bases left between them. The germline gives CDR1 SGDLS, CDR2 YYNGEE. The CDR3 DNA follows: TGTGCCAGCAGCCCAAGGGGCGTTGAGAACACTGAAGCTTTCTTT. Translating gives CASSPRGVENTEAFF.

The J gene is TRBJ2-3, the V gene TRBV15; D not certain. The germline V gene has CDR1 LNHNV and CDR2 YYDKDF (reference sequence). The CDR3 sequence is 17 residues long. V was clipped by 0 bases and J by 0 bases, with 13 bases between them. The CDR3 DNA follows: TGTGCCACCAGCAGAGACGAAAAGGGCCCTAGCACAGATACGCAGTATTTT. It is translated as CATSRDEKGPSTDTQYF.

This clone was counted a few times. V and J are TRBV7-3 and TRBJ2-7, with a tentative D call TRBD1 (6 bases). In germline, CDR1 is SGHTA, CDR2 FQGTGA. The CDR3 loop spans 15 amino acids. V was trimmed by 5 bases and J by 3 bases, leaving 17 bases between them. The CDR3 DNA sequence: TGTGCCAGCAGCCCGACTCCCGGGACACACTACGAGCAGTACTTC. Its protein product is CASSPTPGTHYEQYF.

This clone has more than one count but fewer than ten. The chain is built from TRBV7-9 and TRBJ1-1; D is unresolved. This CDR3 contains 15 residues. Germline lookup yields CDR1 SEHNR and CDR2 FQNEAQ (reference sequence). Trimming pared 5 bases from V and 1 base from J, leaving 14 bases between. The chain's CDR3 is CASSGNGRWNTEAFF. The CDR3 nucleotides read TGTGCCAGCAGCGGAAACGGACGTTGGAACACTGAAGCTTTCTTT.